These T cell receptor beta chains were read from a single sample in a study of shared clonotypes between healthy human individuals. Assay: immunoSEQ multiplex PCR; the TCRdb copy retains only in-frame clones and omits some. The sample lists 2 million to 2.5 million clones; approximately 96% were seen once. Sequenced material: naive CD4+ T cells sorted from blood. These receptors came from a man aged 18 to 30 in good health. The CDR3 runs from the conserved cysteine through the conserved F or W. D genes are given only for firm matches. The listing skips clone size in some rows; elsewhere it reads once, few, many or a size class.

d_gene | j_gene | abundance | v_gene | CDR3nt | CDR3aa
. | TRBJ2-3 | . | TRBV9 | TGTGCCAGCAGCGCGAGCGGGCTCGACACAGATACGCAGTATTTT | CASSASGLDTDTQYF
. | TRBJ2-1 | . | TRBV6-1 | TGTGCCAGCAGTCTCCCCTCCCCCGAACAAGGGCAGTTCTTC | CASSLPSPEQGQFF
TRBD1 | TRBJ1-2 | few | TRBV18 | TGTGCCAGCTCACTGTTATCCGGGACAGGGGAGAATGGCTACACCTTC | CASSLLSGTGENGYTF
. | TRBJ1-2 | . | TRBV6-5 | TGTGCCAGCAATAACCGGGTTGGGGGCTACACCTTC | CASNNRVGGYTF
TRBD1 | TRBJ1-3 | . | TRBV10-3 | TGTGCCATCACGACAGGGTTTGGAAACACCATATATTTT | CAITTGFGNTIYF
. | TRBJ2-5 | once | TRBV10-3 | TGTGCCATCAGTGCCTCTAGCGCCCAAGAGACCCAGTACTTC | CAISASSAQETQYF
TRBD2 | TRBJ2-3 | . | TRBV2 | TGTGCCAGCAGTGAGGGCTTGGCTAGCGGGGGGTTAGATACGCAGTATTTT | CASSEGLASGGLDTQYF
. | TRBJ2-1 | . | TRBV5-4 | TGTGCCAGCAGCCCCCCGGGTCCGGTCAATGAGCAGTTCTTC | CASSPPGPVNEQFF
TRBD2 | TRBJ2-7 | once | TRBV10-3 | TGTGCCATCAGTGAGACTAGCGGGACCTACGAGCAGTACTTC | CAISETSGTYEQYF
TRBD1 | TRBJ2-2 | . | TRBV9 | TGTGCCAGCAGCGCGGCCGGGACAGGGAGCCCCGGGGAGCTGTTTTTT | CASSAAGTGSPGELFF
. | TRBJ2-7 | . | TRBV7-2 | TGTGCCAGCAGCCCTACAGGGTATAGCTCCTACGAGCAGTACTTC | CASSPTGYSSYEQYF
. | TRBJ1-1 | . | TRBV5-6 | TGTGCCAGCAGCTTGGAACTGGGAGGGACTGAAGCTTTCTTT | CASSLELGGTEAFF
. | TRBJ1-2 | few | TRBV6-5 | TGTGCCAGCATCGACAGTACCCTAGGCTACACCTTC | CASIDSTLGYTF
TRBD1 | TRBJ1-5 | . | TRBV7-9 | TGTGCCAGCAGCACGACAGGGGGCAATCAGCCCCAGCATTTT | CASSTTGGNQPQHF
. | TRBJ2-7 | . | TRBV5-4 | TGTGCCAGCAGCAGGGACGGCCTCTACGAGCAGTACTTC | CASSRDGLYEQYF
. | TRBJ2-1 | . | TRBV28 | TGTGCCAGCAGTTTAACATTCTCGGGGGTTTTGAGCCCCTACAATGAGCAGTTCTTC | CASSLTFSGVLSPYNEQFF
TRBD1 | TRBJ1-4 | . | TRBV28 | TGTGCCAGCAGCCCGAGGGGACAGGGTAATGAAAAACTGTTTTTT | CASSPRGQGNEKLFF
. | TRBJ2-2 | . | TRBV18 | TGTGCCAGCTCATCCTCCGCCATGGGGCCACTGAACACCGGGGAGCTGTTTTTT | CASSSSAMGPLNTGELFF
. | TRBJ2-3 | . | TRBV10-3 | TGTGCCACCCTCCCGCGGGCCACAGATACGCAGTATTTT | CATLPRATDTQYF
. | TRBJ2-6 | . | TRBV6-1 | TGTGCCAGCAGTGAAATCCCCAGAACAGGGATCTTTACTGGGGCCAACGTCCTGACTTTC | CASSEIPRTGIFTGANVLTF
. | TRBJ1-1 | . | TRBV27 | TGTGCCAGCAGTCCCCTGGGACCGCTGAACACTGAAGCTTTCTTT | CASSPLGPLNTEAFF
. | TRBJ2-7 | . | TRBV5-1 | TGCGCCAGCAGCTTGGATCTGGAGTCCGCCTACGAGCAGTACTTC | CASSLDLESAYEQYF
TRBD1 | TRBJ2-4 | . | TRBV28 | TGTGCCAGCATCGAAGGGGGGACAGGGCCCCTGAACATTCAGTACTTC | CASIEGGTGPLNIQYF
TRBD2 | TRBJ2-7 | . | TRBV2 | TGTGCCAGCGGGACTAGCGGTCCCTACGAGCAGTACTTC | CASGTSGPYEQYF
. | TRBJ2-7 | once | TRBV2 | TGTGCCAGCAGTGTGTTGGGCGAGCAGTACTTC | CASSVLGEQYF
. | TRBJ1-1 | . | TRBV18 | TGTGCCAGCTCACCACAAGGGCAGAACACTGAAGCTTTCTTT | CASSPQGQNTEAFF
. | TRBJ1-6 | few | TRBV27 | TGTGCCAGCAGTGTCGGGACATTTGATTCACCCCTCCACTTT | CASSVGTFDSPLHF
. | TRBJ2-7 | once | TRBV28 | TGTGCCAGCAGTTCCCCCGGGTCCAGCTCCTACGAGCAGTACTTC | CASSSPGSSSYEQYF
. | TRBJ1-2 | . | TRBV6-1 | TGTGCCAGCAGTTCCTACAGGGAAGGAGGCTACACCTTC | CASSSYREGGYTF
. | TRBJ2-1 | . | TRBV11-2 | TGTGCCAGCAGCTTAGCACAATACAATGAGCAGTTCTTC | CASSLAQYNEQFF
TRBD2 | TRBJ2-5 | . | TRBV18 | TGTGCCAGCTCACCACTTCTAGCGGAGTTGGGGACCCAGTACTTC | CASSPLLAELGTQYF
. | TRBJ2-3 | . | TRBV11-2 | TGTGCCAGCAGCTTATTATTGGGCACAGATACGCAGTATTTT | CASSLLLGTDTQYF
. | TRBJ2-6 | . | TRBV7-9 | TGTGCCAGCAGCTTAGCAGGGGTCAACGTCCTGACTTTC | CASSLAGVNVLTF
. | TRBJ2-5 | . | TRBV5-1 | TGCGCCAGCAGCTGGGTGGGTCTTTCGGGAGAGACCCAGTACTTC | CASSWVGLSGETQYF
TRBD2 | TRBJ2-3 | . | TRBV11-3 | TGTGCCAGCAGCGTCGGACTAGCGGGCGGCCCTGGCACAGATACGCAGTATTTT | CASSVGLAGGPGTDTQYF
TRBD1 | TRBJ2-7 | . | TRBV5-6 | TGTGCCAGCAGCTTAGCGGACAGGGGGTACGAGCAGTACTTC | CASSLADRGYEQYF
. | TRBJ2-7 | . | TRBV7-2 | TGTGCCAGCAGCTTAGCAGGTACCCTCTCCTACGAGCAGTACTTC | CASSLAGTLSYEQYF
. | TRBJ1-1 | once | TRBV29-1 | TGCAGCGCCCGAGTCGGCACTGAAGCTTTCTTT | CSARVGTEAFF
. | TRBJ2-7 | . | TRBV28 | TGTGCCAGCAGTTTTTCTTGGTCGGTGGAGTCCTACGAGCAGTACTTC | CASSFSWSVESYEQYF
TRBD1 | TRBJ1-5 | once | TRBV6-5 | TGTGCCAGCAGCTCAAGGACAGGGAACAATCAGCCCCAGCATTTT | CASSSRTGNNQPQHF
TRBD2 | TRBJ2-5 | . | TRBV10-3 | TGTGCCATCAAGAAGACAGGACTAGCTGAAGAGACCCAGTACTTC | CAIKKTGLAEETQYF
TRBD1 | TRBJ1-1 | few | TRBV18 | TGTGCCAGCTCACTCAATGAGGGGGCGACTGAAGCTTTCTTT | CASSLNEGATEAFF
. | TRBJ2-5 | . | TRBV9 | TGTGCCAGCAGCCTTAGCGCGCAAGAGACCCAGTACTTC | CASSLSAQETQYF
TRBD1 | TRBJ2-7 | . | TRBV28 | TGTGCCAGCAGACCCCGGGACAGGGCCCACGAGCAGTACTTC | CASRPRDRAHEQYF
. | TRBJ2-7 | . | TRBV27 | TGTGCCAGCAGTCGCAGAAACGAGCAGTACTTC | CASSRRNEQYF
. | TRBJ2-7 | . | TRBV6-1 | TGTGCCAGCAGTGAAGATGCCAGGTTCTCCTACGAGCAGTACTTC | CASSEDARFSYEQYF
TRBD1 | TRBJ1-1 | . | TRBV6-1 | TGTGCCAGCAGTGGCAGGGGGACCATGAACACTGAAGCTTTCTTT | CASSGRGTMNTEAFF
TRBD1 | TRBJ2-2 | . | TRBV5-4 | TGTGCCAGCAGCTTGGCCCGACAGGGGGGAAACGGGGAGCTGTTTTTT | CASSLARQGGNGELFF
TRBD1 | TRBJ2-3 | . | TRBV27 | TGTGCGGCAGGGTTTAGCAGGACAGGGACGCAGTATTTT | CAAGFSRTGTQYF
. | TRBJ2-5 | . | TRBV25-1 | TGTGCCAGCAGTTACGACAGCTTCCAAGAGACCCAGTACTTC | CASSYDSFQETQYF
TRBD1 | TRBJ2-7 | . | TRBV6-5 | TGTGCCAGCAGTTACTCCGGGACAGGGTACGGCGAGCAGTACTTC | CASSYSGTGYGEQYF
. | TRBJ1-1 | . | TRBV5-1 | TGCGCCAGCAGCTTTGGGGCAGGGGTTTATACTGAAGCTTTCTTT | CASSFGAGVYTEAFF
TRBD1 | TRBJ2-1 | once | TRBV30 | TGTGCCTGGGCCCGGGACAGGGGAGTCAATGAGCAGTTCTTC | CAWARDRGVNEQFF